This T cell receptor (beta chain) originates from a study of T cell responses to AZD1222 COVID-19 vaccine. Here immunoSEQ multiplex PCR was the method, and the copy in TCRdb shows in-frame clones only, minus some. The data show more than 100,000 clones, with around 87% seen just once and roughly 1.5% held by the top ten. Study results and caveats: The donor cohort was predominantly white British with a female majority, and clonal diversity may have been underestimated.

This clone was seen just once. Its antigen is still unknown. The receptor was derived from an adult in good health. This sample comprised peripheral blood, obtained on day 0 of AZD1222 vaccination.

The CDR3 loop is CASSFGTSNQPQHF. The DNA for the CDR3 is TGTGCCAGCAGTTTTGGGACTAGCAATCAGCCCCAGCATTTT. The chain has TRBV27 and TRBJ1-5, with D maybe TRBD1 (5 bases). The germline V and J ends were trimmed by 3 bases and 0 bases, with 6 bases remaining between them. CDR1 is MNHEY and CDR2 is SMNVEV in the germline V gene (reference sequence). The CDR3 consists of 14 residues.